This T cell receptor (beta chain) originates from a study of blood T cells in healthy people across ages. Overall study results and limits: Investigators treated diversity estimates from one million T cells as underestimates. There were more naive CD4+ cells and higher diversity in long-lived donors than in aged donors. A roughly linear age-dependent decrease characterized TCR beta diversity per million T cells.

This clonotype has only one observation. Its antigen remains unknown. The second PCR ran about 6 to 12 cycles with a sample-barcoded 5' primer and J-beta primers. Tags on each cDNA molecule came from a template-switch adaptor with 12 random nucleotides. TCRdb re-called the 5' RACE reads through MiXCR, storing one row per CDR3 protein. This sample has 600,000 to 1,000,000 distinct CDR3 sequences; roughly 50% occur once, and the top ten carry approximately 21%. The germline V gene has CDR1 MNHEY and CDR2 SVGAGI. V lost 6 bases and J lost 1, with 10 bases in between. The CDR3 is 14 residues long. Sample: blood. The chain uses TRBV6-5 and TRBJ2-1, with D tentatively TRBD2 (5 bases). This clonotype was sampled from a man aged 25 to 45 in good health. In nucleotides, the CDR3 is TGTGCCAGCAGCCGGACTCCATCCTACAATGAGCAGTTCTTC. Its protein is CASSRTPSYNEQFF.